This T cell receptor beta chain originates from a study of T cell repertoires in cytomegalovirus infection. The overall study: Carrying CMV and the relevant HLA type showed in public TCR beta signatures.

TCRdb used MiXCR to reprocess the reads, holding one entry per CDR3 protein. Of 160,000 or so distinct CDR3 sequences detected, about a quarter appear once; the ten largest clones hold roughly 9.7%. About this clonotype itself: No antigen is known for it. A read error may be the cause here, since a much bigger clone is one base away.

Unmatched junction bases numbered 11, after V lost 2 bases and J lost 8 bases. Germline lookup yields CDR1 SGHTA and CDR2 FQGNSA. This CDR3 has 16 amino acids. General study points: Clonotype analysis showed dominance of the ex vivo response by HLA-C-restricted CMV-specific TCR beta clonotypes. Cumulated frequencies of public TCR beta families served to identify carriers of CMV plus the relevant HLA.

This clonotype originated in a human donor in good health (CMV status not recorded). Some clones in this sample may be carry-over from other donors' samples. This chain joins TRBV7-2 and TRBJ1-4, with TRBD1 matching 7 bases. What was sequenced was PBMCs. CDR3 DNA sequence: TGTGCCAGCAGCTTACCTACAGGGGTTGTGAGAGAAAAACTGTTTTTT. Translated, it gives CASSLPTGVVREKLFF.